This TCR beta chain was recovered during a study of OX40 agonist ivuxolimab in advanced cancers. Germline CDR1 MGHRA, CDR2 YSYEKL. The CDR3 loop spans 14 amino acids. V dropped 2 bases and J dropped 7 bases, with 14 bases sitting between them. Data came from immunoSEQ multiplex PCR; TCRdb stores just in-frame clones and leaves some out. The table lists under 85,000 clones, around 80% of them singletons. This specimen was CD4+ or CD8+ T cells sorted from blood, taken in a trial of the OX40 agonist ivuxolimab. The chain couples TRBV4-1 to TRBJ1-2; D ambiguous. This TCR was recovered from an adult with an advanced solid tumor such as melanoma, head and neck, liver or kidney cancer. CDR3 loop: CASSQSPRDSGYTF. The CDR3 DNA follows: TGCGCCAGCAGCCAATCCCCCCGCGATAGTGGCTACACCTTC.